This T cell receptor (beta chain) comes out of a study of cytomegalovirus exposure and HLA in healthy donors. Study in general: Genotyping of some 390 donors showed that around 85% belonged to the Caucasian-associated ancestry cluster.

In germline, CDR1 is SGDLS, CDR2 YYNGEE. There are 13 residues in the CDR3. V was pared by 3 bases and J by 4 bases, with 11 bases between. A remark on this clone: Its antigen is still unknown.

Amplification used 60 Vbeta primers and 13 Jbeta primers. Profiled with immunoSEQ multiplex PCR; TCRdb holds only in-frame clones, not every one. This table holds 130,000 to 150,000 clones, more than 75% found once. Study findings and constraints: A later analysis showed HLA-associated TCR beta chains outstripping equally common others in clonal expansion. Generally TCR sequences proved uncommon, though certain public TCRs appeared in numerous donors.

This sequence originates from a man younger than 35 in good health and CMV-seronegative. The chain carries TRBV9 and TRBJ2-7, with D possibly TRBD2 on 5 matching bases. The specimen was PBMCs. The CDR3: CASSGGKQYEQYF. The CDR3 DNA sequence: TGTGCCAGCAGCGGAGGGAAGCAGTACGAGCAGTACTTC.